The entry that follows covers one T cell receptor (beta chain) sequence. Coverage ceases 3 residues before the CDR3 finishes, and the germline J gene fills in the end. The CDR3 has 16 amino acids. V gave up 6 bases and J gave up 2 bases; unmatched junction bases: 9. CDR1 LNHDA and CDR2 SQIVND come from the germline V gene (reference sequence). Method: immunoSEQ multiplex PCR; TCRdb's copy keeps in-frame clones and lacks some. This table holds fewer than 55,000 clones with no singletons; the top ten claim 2% to 2.5%. The sample is drawn from a study of T cell clonality in common variable immunodeficiency.

The receptor comes from a person between 18 and 70 years old in good health. Sequencing was carried out using peripheral blood mononuclear cells. This sequence joins TRBV19 and TRBJ2-1; 8 bases are shared with TRBD1. The CDR3 loop is CASRHPGTGPYNEQFF. The CDR3 bases that were read are TGTGCCAGTAGACACCCCGGGACAGGCCCCTACAATGAG.